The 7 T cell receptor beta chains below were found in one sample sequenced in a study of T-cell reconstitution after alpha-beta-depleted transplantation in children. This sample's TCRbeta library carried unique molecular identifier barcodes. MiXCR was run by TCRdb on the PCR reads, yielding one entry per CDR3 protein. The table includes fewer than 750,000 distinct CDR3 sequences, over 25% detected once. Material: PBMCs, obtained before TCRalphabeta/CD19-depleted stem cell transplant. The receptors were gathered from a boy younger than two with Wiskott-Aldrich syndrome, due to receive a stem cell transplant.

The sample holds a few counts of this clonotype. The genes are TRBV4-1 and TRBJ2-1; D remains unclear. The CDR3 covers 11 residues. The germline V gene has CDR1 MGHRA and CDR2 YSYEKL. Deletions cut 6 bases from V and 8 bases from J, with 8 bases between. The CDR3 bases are TGCGCCAGCAGGAGGATTCATGAGCAGTTCTTC. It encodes CASRRIHEQFF.

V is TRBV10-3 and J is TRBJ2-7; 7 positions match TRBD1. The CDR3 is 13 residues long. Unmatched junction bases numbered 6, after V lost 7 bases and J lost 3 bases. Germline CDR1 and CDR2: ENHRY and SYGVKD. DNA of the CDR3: TGTGCCATCACCAGGGACAGAGACTACGAGCAGTACTTC. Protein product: CAITRDRDYEQYF.

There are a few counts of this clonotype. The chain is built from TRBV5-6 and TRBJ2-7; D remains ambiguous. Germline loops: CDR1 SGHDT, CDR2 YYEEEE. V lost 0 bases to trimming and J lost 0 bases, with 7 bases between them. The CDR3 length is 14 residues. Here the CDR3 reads CASSLGRFSYEQYF. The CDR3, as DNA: TGTGCCAGCAGCTTGGGACGTTTCTCCTACGAGCAGTACTTC.

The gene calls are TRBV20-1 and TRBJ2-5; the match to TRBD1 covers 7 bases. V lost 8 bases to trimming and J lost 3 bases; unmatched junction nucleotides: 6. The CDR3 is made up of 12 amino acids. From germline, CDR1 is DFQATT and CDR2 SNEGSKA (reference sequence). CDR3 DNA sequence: TGCAGTTCGATGACAGGGAAAGAGACCCAGTACTTC. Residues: CSSMTGKETQYF.

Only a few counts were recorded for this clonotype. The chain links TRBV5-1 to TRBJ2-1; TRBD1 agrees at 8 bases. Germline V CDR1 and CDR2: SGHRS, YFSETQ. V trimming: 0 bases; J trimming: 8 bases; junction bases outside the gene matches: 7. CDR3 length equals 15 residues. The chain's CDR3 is CASSLAGQGGDEQFF. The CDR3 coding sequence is TGCGCCAGCAGCTTGGCTGGACAGGGCGGGGATGAGCAGTTCTTC. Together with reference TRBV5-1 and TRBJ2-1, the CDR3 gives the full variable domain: KAGVTQTPRYLIKTRGQQVTLSCSPISGHRSVSWYQQTPGQGLQFLFEYFSETQRNKGNFPGRFSGRQFSNSRSEMNVSTLELGDSALYLCASSLAGQGGDEQFFGPGTRLTVL.

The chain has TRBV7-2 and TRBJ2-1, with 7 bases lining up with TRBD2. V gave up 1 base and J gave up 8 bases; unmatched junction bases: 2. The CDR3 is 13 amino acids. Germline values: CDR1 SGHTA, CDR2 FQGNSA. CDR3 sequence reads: CASSLDGRHEQFF. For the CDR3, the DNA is TGTGCCAGCAGCTTAGACGGGAGGCATGAGCAGTTCTTC.

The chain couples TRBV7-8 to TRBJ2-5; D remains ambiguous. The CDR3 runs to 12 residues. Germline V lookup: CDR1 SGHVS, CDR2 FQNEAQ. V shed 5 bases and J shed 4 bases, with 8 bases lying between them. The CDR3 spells CASSAFGETQYF. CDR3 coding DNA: TGTGCCAGCAGCGCCTTCGGAGAGACCCAGTACTTC.